What follows describes a single T cell receptor (beta chain). This receptor's antigen is unknown. No much larger clone exists at a distance of one base, and base qualities are not known. The sample belongs to a study of cytomegalovirus exposure and HLA in healthy donors (dated by TCRdb to 2017 to 2019). Regarding the complete study: An earlier analysis of some 620 of the donors reported over 250 Gb of sequence data and 117 million unique TCR beta sequences obtained from about 170 million T cells. An early release that covered about 600 HLA-typed donors contained around 330 gigabases of sequencing data and around 85 million unique TCR sequences. To study patterns of TCR occurrence, a later analysis re-analyzed previously published TCR beta repertoires from 550 to 800 donors and added high-resolution HLA genotyping. A separate validation cohort of 100 to 150 different subjects was used in addition to the roughly 620-subject first cohort. Donor age, sex, ethnicity and CMV serostatus were compiled together with the repertoire data. Using immunosequencing, the study profiled T cell repertoires from 666 subjects and related those repertoires to cytomegalovirus serostatus. Typing coverage differed by locus: A, B, C, DRB1 and DQB1 were typed in about 620-630 donors, DQA1 in approximately 520, DPA1 in around 580, and DPB1 in 472. To predict cytomegalovirus infection status, the study combined high-throughput TCR immunosequencing, statistical association of individual TCRs with disease status, and machine learning. Roughly five DR-DQ haplotypes were handled as single units for association and clustering, since linkage in the cohort was strong. On average, 235,054 unique TCR beta nucleotide sequences were sequenced per donor among 350 to 400 genotyped donors of the cohort, with around 19% of those sequences being non-productive. The genetic ancestry cluster associated with self-reported Caucasian donors included over 65% of the roughly 380 genotyped donors. HLA typing included class I and class II loci at four-digit resolution. A later genetic analysis used genome-wide SNP genotypes for about 65% of the 666 donors, treating that subset as a discovery cohort. The study aimed to test whether cataloging public T cell receptors could reveal signatures of past pathogen exposure. All discovery cohort repertoires had been generated on a single sequencing platform. In an earlier analysis of roughly 600 of the donors, high-throughput TCR beta sequencing was used to judge whether each TCR beta V gene segment behaved as functional or pseudogenic. In the later analysis, no new phenotypic data were used to find candidate immune exposures; instead, reliance was placed on TCR beta sequences and their occurrence across donors.

Points the paper makes about the study in general: In a later analysis, HLA-associated TCR beta chains were found to be more clonally expanded and to have lower generation probabilities than equally common non-associated chains. In a later genetic analysis, fewer N-insertions in productive TCRs were reported among donors in an Asian-associated ancestry cluster than the roughly 670-donor mean. Across donors, most TCR sequences were observed very rarely, whereas some public TCRs were present in many individuals. In a later genetic analysis, a missense DCLRE1C variant was associated with V-gene and J-gene trimming of TCR beta chains, and the association was replicated in an independent cohort. The authors suggested that the approach could potentially be generalized to other disease states and immunological phenotypes. At a false discovery rate of 0.05, a later analysis linked fewer than 20,000 TCR beta sequences to specific HLA alleles. Strong co-occurrence of HLA alleles, especially DR and DQ, made assigning TCR associations to individual alleles difficult. In an earlier analysis of 587 of the donors, most TCR beta V segments appeared in productive rearrangements about 87% or about 30% of the time, broadly matching IMGT annotations. In vitro tests confirmed that a few of the cytomegalovirus-associated TCR beta chains recognize cytomegalovirus antigens. A further reported finding was that TCR beta sequences accurately predicted the HLA-A and HLA-B alleles for most subjects in the first cohort. Sequencing depth was assumed to be roughly uniform across donors in the presence/absence analyses, though that assumption may not hold. Several of the top co-occurrence clusters appeared to be linked to parvovirus B19, influenza, CMV and Epstein-Barr virus, according to a later analysis. A later analysis found that most CMV-associated TCR beta chains appeared HLA-restricted, with HLA associations seemingly driven largely by CMV exposure. A cluster of highly shared sequence variants was judged likely to represent a technical artifact of the sequencing pipeline. Some IMGT-functional V segments, including TRBV6-2 and TRBV6-3, could not be distinguished by the 87-base-pair reads and were therefore excluded. Because counts were too low, roughly 18 rarely observed V segments, including chromosome 9 orphons, were left out of the earlier analysis of about 500 of the donors. A later analysis found that TCR association rates varied across HLA loci, with DRB1 alleles showing the most associated TCRs and HLA-C alleles the fewest. The classifier was reported to diagnose cytomegalovirus status with high specificity and sensitivity in both the original and validation cohorts. The study gave a list of more than 150 TCR beta chains associated with cytomegalovirus. Only TCR beta chains were sequenced in this cohort, and the absence of alpha or paired-chain data limited detectable features. CMV serostatus was the only immune exposure information available for the cohort. HLA typing was unavailable for some donors at each locus, so association tests used only the typed subset. Correlated functional status among segregating V segments might reflect linkage disequilibrium, but an unknown experimental factor could not be ruled out.

The CDR3 covers 16 residues, taking in both the cysteine and the phenylalanine. The sequence is cut down to CDR3 DNA, 48 bases in frame from base 1. At the junction V is shortened by 4 bases and J by 8 bases; bases outside the gene matches: 10. From the germline V gene (reference sequence), CDR1 is SEHNR and CDR2 is FQNEAQ. The receptor library was made with the immunoSEQ multiplex PCR assay. For the multiplex PCR, a mixture combining 60 forward primers for TCR Vbeta segments and 13 reverse primers for TCR Jbeta segments was used. Amplification of the CDR3 region of rearranged TCR beta genes was performed with a multiplex PCR assay on genomic DNA. The Illumina HiSeq System was used to sequence the amplified TCR beta libraries as 87-base-pair reads. In the paper's pipeline: A later analysis counted about 80 million unique TCR beta chains across the 650 to 700 repertoires, and around 12 million of these chains were shared by at least two donors. A nearest-neighbor algorithm error-corrected the raw reads and collapsed the reads into unique sequences, merging closely related sequences to remove PCR and sequencing errors. CDR3 sequences were aligned to IMGT reference sequences to assign V, D and J gene segments. Each retained sequence needed at least a six-nucleotide match to both a V gene segment and a J gene segment. Rearrangements were classified as productive when the CDR3 lacked stop codons and remained in frame with V and J, and all other rearrangements were classified as non-productive. Following IMGT convention, CDR3 was defined as the stretch from the second conserved V-encoded cysteine up to the conserved J-encoded phenylalanine. The earlier analysis of some 550 of the donors excluded any sequence lacking an unambiguous match to a single V gene segment. In an earlier analysis of 500 to 750 of the donors, V segments were called functional above 56.7% productive rearrangements and were called segregating when the between-donor standard deviation exceeded 5%. A statistical classification framework was built to diagnose cytomegalovirus status from the catalog of TCR beta chain sequences. V and J gene assignment, in a later analysis, came from comparing TCR nucleotide sequences with IMGT/GENE-DB human TR gene sequences. Using the TCRdist pipeline, a later analysis assigned CDR3 sequences along with most-parsimonious VDJ recombination scenarios. In a later analysis, each TCR beta chain was defined by its CDR3 amino acid sequence together with its V-gene family, and reads lacking a unique V-gene family were excluded. To address suspected cross-contamination and a sequencing artifact, a later analysis removed roughly 580 highly shared, low-generation-probability nucleotide sequences. A later analysis calculated a clonal expansion index for each public chain from normalized within-repertoire ranks of inferred template counts. In a later analysis, generation probabilities were computed using a VDJ recombination model fitted to out-of-frame rearrangements, and the results were checked against IGoR. A later analysis scored TCR-TCR, TCR-HLA and TCR-CMV co-occurrence with hypergeometric tests, applying a repertoire-size bias correction to TCR pairs. A later analysis estimated false discovery rates by permuting HLA or CMV assignments 20 times. In a later analysis, co-occurring TCRs were grouped using DBSCAN, with TCRdist sequence similarity added in when clustering inside HLA-allele-positive subsets. Co-occurrence clustering excluded repertoires with fewer than 30,000 or more than 120,000 public chains, plus five with anomalous nucleotide sharing. In TCRdb, the immuneACCESS table is reduced to in-frame sequences with V and J assigned. These tables do not hold every clone; where another copy was compared, an unresolved V gene accounts for under half, and the others remain unexplained. V, J and clone size are taken as reported in that table, and D and trimming were inferred from the DNA itself. In all, the sample holds about 190,000 clones, and 65% to 85% of those were seen once. The ten largest clonotypes hold 1.6% of the sample.

The cohort comprised under 700 healthy bone marrow donors. Cohort members were all nominally healthy when sampled, although unrecorded immune exposures were likely present. The donor was CMV seronegative and was included in the group of a few hundred seronegative cohort members. A peripheral blood sample was provided by each donor, and peripheral blood mononuclear cells were used for TCR beta sequencing. Genomic DNA was extracted from the blood cell samples with the Qiagen DNeasy Blood Extraction Kit. In this chain, TRBV7-9 is recombined with TRBJ1-4, with 10 bases aligning to TRBD1. The receptor comes from a woman younger than 35 in good health and CMV-seronegative. Sequencing was carried out using PBMCs. CDR3 loop: CASSSIDRGRLEKLFF. The nucleotide sequence is given as TGTGCCAGCAGCTCAATCGACAGGGGGCGCCTCGAAAAACTGTTTTTT.